Here is one T cell receptor (beta chain) with its context. V lost 8 bases and J lost 8; bases outside the gene matches: 6. The CDR3 has 14 amino acids. The V gene's germline CDR1 is MDHEN and CDR2 SYDVKM. The table came from immunoSEQ multiplex PCR; TCRdb's copy has only in-frame clones and leaves some out. The sample includes 250,000 to 350,000 clones, approximately 90% seen only once; the top ten take approximately 2%. This sample was taken from a study of blood T cell repertoires in COVID-19. The receptor's source is a woman aged 55-69 years in a cohort exposed to, infected with or recovered from COVID-19 (not recorded which). Sequences were obtained from PBMCs or T cells enriched from blood (not recorded which). The chain recombines TRBV28 with TRBJ1-4; 12 positions agree with TRBD1. CDR3 nucleotides: TGTGCCAGCCGGGGACAGGGGGCTTGGGAAAAACTGTTTTTT. Protein product: CASRGQGAWEKLFF. The whole variable domain, filled in from reference TRBV28 and TRBJ1-4, reads DVKVTQSSRYLVKRTGEKVFLECVQDMDHENMFWYRQDPGLGLRLIYFSYDVKMKEKGDIPEGYSVSREKKERFSLILESASTNQTSMYLCASRGQGAWEKLFFGSGTQLSVL.